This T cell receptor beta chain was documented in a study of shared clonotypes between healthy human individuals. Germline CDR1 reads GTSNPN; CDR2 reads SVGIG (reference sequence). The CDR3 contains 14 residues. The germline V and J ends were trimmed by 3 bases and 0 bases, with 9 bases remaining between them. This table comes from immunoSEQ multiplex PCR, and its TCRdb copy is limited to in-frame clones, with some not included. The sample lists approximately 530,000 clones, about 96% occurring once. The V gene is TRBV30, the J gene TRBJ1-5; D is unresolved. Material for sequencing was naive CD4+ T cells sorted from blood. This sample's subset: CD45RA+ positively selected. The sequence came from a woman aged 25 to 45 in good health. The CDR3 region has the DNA TGTGCCTGGAGCTTGACATATAGCAATCAGCCCCAGCATTTT. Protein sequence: CAWSLTYSNQPQHF.